The sequence of this TCR beta chain was determined in a study of T cell repertoires in cytomegalovirus infection. Study information: CMV infection together with matching HLA type was indicated by public TCR beta signatures.

TCRdb analysed the reads with MiXCR anew, one entry per CDR3 protein. The sample has around 430,000 distinct CDR3 sequences; under 55% are singletons. Trimming left V 1 base short and J 5 bases short, with 8 bases between. Germline V gives CDR1 KGHSH, CDR2 LQKENI. The CDR3 has 13 amino acids. On this clonotype itself: Its antigen remains unidentified.

This TCR derives from a human donor in good health (CMV status not recorded). Some clones in this sample may be carry-over from other donors' samples. This specimen was cultured PBMCs, taken from culture after CMV antigen stimulation. V gene TRBV18 combines with J gene TRBJ1-1; D gene ambiguous. The CDR3 sequence: CASSPLRETEAFF. CDR3 coding DNA: TGTGCCAGCTCACCACTCCGGGAAACTGAAGCTTTCTTT.